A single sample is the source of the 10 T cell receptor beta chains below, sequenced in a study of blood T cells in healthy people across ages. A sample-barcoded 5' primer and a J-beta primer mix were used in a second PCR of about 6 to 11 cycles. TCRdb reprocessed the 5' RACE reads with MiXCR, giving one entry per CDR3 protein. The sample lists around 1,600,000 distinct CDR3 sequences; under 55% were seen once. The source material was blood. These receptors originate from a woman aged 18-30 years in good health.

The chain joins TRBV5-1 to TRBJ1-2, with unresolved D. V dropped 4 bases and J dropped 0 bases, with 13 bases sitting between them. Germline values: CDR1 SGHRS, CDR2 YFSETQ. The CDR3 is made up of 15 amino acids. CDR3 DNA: TGCGCCAGCAGCACCGGACGGATAGCTAACTATGGCTACACCTTC. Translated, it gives CASSTGRIANYGYTF.

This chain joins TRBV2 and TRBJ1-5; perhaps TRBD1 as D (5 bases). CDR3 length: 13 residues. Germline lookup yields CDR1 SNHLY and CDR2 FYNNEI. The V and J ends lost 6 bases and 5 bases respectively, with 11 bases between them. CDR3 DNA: TGTGCCAGCAGGGGGGACGGGGATCAGCCCCAGCATTTT. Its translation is CASRGDGDQPQHF.

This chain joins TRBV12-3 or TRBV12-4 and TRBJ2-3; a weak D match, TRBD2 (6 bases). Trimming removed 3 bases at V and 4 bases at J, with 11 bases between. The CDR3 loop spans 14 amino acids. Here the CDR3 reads CASSFAASADTQYF. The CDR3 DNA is TGTGCCAGCAGTTTTGCGGCTAGCGCAGATACGCAGTATTTT.

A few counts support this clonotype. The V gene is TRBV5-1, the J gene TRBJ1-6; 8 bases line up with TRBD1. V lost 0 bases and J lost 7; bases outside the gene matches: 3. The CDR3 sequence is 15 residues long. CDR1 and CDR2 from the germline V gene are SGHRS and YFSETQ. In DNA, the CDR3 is TGCGCCAGCAGCTTGGGTTACAGGGGGAATTCACCCCTCCACTTT. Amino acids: CASSLGYRGNSPLHF.

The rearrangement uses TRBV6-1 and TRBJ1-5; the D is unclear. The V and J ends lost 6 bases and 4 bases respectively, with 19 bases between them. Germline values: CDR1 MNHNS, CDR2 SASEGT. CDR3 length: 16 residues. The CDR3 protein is CASSVPSATKNQPQHF. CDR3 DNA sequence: TGTGCCAGCAGCGTTCCTTCAGCCACTAAGAATCAGCCCCAGCATTTT.

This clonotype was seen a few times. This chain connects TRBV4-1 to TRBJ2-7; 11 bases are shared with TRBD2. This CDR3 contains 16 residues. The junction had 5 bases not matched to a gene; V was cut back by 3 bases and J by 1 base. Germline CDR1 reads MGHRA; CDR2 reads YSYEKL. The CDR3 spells CASSQRTSGSSYEQYF. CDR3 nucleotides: TGCGCCAGCAGCCAGAGGACTAGCGGGTCTTCCTACGAGCAGTACTTC.

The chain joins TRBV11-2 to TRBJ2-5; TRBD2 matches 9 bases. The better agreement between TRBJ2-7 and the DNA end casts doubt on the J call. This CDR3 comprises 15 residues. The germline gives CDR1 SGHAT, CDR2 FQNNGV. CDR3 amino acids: CASSLALAGIVEQYF. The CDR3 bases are TGTGCCAGCAGCTTAGCTCTAGCGGGAATAGTCGAGCAGTACTTC.

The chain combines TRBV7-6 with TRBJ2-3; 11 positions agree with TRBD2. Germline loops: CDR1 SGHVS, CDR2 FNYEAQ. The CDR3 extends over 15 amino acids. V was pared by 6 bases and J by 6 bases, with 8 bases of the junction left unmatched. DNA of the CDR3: TGTGCCAGCAGTCTTAGCGGGAGGGCCATTGATACGCAGTATTTT. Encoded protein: CASSLSGRAIDTQYF.

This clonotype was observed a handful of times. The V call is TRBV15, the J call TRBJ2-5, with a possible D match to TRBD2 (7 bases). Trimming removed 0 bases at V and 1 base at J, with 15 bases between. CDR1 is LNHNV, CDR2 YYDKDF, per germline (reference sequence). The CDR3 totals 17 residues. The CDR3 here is CATSRDPRGALQETQYF. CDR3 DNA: TGTGCCACCAGCAGAGATCCACGGGGGGCCCTCCAAGAGACCCAGTACTTC.

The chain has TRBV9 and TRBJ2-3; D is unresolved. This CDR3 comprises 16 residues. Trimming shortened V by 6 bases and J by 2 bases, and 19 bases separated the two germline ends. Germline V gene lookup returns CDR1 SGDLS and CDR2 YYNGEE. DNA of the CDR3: TGTGCCAGCAATAGAGATGGCGAACCACACACAGATACGCAGTATTTT. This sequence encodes CASNRDGEPHTDTQYF.